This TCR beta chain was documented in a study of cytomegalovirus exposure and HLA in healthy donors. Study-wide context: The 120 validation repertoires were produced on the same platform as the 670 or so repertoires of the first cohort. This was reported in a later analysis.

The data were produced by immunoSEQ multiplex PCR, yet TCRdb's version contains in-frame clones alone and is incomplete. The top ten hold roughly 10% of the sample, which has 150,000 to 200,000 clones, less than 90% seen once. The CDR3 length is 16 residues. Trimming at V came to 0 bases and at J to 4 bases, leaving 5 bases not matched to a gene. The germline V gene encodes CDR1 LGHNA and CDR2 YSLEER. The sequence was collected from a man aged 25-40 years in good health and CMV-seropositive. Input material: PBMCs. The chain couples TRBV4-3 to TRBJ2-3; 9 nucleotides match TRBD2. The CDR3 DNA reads TGCGCCAGCAGCCAAGAATGGCGGGGGGGCGCAGATACGCAGTATTTT. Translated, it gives CASSQEWRGGADTQYF.